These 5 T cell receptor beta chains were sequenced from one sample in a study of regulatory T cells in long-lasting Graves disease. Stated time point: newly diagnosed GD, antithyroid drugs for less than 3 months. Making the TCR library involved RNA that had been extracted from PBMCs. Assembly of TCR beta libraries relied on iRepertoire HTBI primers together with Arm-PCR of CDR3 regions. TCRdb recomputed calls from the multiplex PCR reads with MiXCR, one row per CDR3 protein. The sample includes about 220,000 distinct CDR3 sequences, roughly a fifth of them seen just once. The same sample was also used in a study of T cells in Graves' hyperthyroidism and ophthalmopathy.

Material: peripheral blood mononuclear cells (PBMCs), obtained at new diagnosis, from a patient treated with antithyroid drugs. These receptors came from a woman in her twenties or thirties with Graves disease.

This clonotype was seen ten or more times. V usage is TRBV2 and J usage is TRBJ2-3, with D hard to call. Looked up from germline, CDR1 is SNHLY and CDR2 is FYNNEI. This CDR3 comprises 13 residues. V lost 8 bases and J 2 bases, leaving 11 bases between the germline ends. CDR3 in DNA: TGTGCCAGCGGTCGCCTTGTCACAGATACGCAGTATTTT. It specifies CASGRLVTDTQYF.

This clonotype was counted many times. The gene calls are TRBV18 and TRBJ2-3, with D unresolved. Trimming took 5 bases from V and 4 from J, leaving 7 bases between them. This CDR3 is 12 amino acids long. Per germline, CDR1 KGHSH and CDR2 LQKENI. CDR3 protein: CASSGGSDTQYF. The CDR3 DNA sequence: TGTGCCAGCTCAGGTGGCTCAGATACGCAGTATTTT. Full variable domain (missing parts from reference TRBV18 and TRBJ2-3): NAGVMQNPRHLVRRRGQEARLRCSPMKGHSHVYWYRQLPEEGLKFMVYLQKENIIDESGMPKERFSAEFPKEGPSILRIQQVVRGDSAAYFCASSGGSDTQYFGPGTRLTVL.

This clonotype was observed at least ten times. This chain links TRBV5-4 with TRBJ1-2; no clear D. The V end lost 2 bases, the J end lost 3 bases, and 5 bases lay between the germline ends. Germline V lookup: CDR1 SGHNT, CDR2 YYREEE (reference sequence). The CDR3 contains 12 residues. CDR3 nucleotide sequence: TGTGCCAGCAGCTTTGCTGACTATGGCTACACCTTC. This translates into CASSFADYGYTF.

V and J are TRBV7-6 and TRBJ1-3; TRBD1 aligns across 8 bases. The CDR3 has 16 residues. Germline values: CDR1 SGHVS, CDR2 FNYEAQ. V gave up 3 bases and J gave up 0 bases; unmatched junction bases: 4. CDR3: CASSFDRGASGNTIYF. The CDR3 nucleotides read TGTGCCAGCAGCTTTGACAGGGGAGCCTCTGGAAACACCATATATTTT.

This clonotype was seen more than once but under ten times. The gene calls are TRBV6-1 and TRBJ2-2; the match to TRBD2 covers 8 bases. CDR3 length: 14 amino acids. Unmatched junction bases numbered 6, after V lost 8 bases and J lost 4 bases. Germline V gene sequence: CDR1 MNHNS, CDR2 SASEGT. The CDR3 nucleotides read TGTGCCAGCGCCGGGCTAGCGGGCACCGGGGAGCTGTTTTTT. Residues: CASAGLAGTGELFF.